These 7 T cell receptor beta chains were sequenced from one sample in a study of blood T cells in healthy people across ages. For the second PCR, which ran for about 7 to 12 cycles, a sample-barcoded 5' primer and a J-beta primer mix were used. TCRdb used MiXCR to reprocess the 5' RACE reads, holding one entry per CDR3 protein. The table has roughly 1,100,000 distinct CDR3 sequences, 20% to 25% seen once; the top ten hold around 0.75%. These data also featured in a second study, about T cells of mothers and their children.

Sequencing input: blood. These receptors all come from a girl between 2 and 10 years old in good health.

The rearrangement links TRBV9 to TRBJ1-2; D unresolved. The length of the CDR3 is 15 residues. V was clipped by 4 bases and J by 3 bases, with 16 bases between them. Germline V gene lookup returns CDR1 SGDLS and CDR2 YYNGEE. The CDR3 loop reads CASSQYEQPDYGYTF. The CDR3 coding sequence is TGTGCCAGCAGCCAATACGAACAACCGGACTATGGCTACACCTTC. Full variable domain (rest looked up from reference TRBV9 and TRBJ1-2): DSGVTQTPKHLITATGQRVTLRCSPRSGDLSVYWYQQSLDQGLQFLIQYYNGEERAKGNILERFSAQQFPDLHSELNLSSLELGDSALYFCASSQYEQPDYGYTFGSGTRLTVV.

This clonotype has ten or more counts. One end of the junction fails to match germline, which may point to a read error. The chain couples TRBV5-1 to TRBJ2-7, with D perhaps being TRBD1 or TRBD2 (5 bases each). This CDR3 region has 12 residues. Germline lookup yields CDR1 SGHRS and CDR2 YFSETQ. The CDR3 DNA reads TGTGCCAGCAGCTTGGGGGACTACGAGCAGTACTTC. Its protein is CASSLGDYEQYF.

Note on this clonotype: One end of the junction is discordant with germline, which a read error may explain. This chain uses TRBV11-2 with TRBJ1-1; D remains unclear. There are 13 residues in the CDR3. Germline V gene data show CDR1 as SGHAT and CDR2 as FQNNGV. Here the CDR3 reads CASRLGASTEAFF. Here the CDR3 DNA reads TGTGCCAGCAGATTAGGAGCGAGCACTGAAGCTTTCTTT. Using reference TRBV11-2 and TRBJ1-1 for the parts outside the CDR3, the full variable domain is EAGVAQSPRYKIIEKRQSVAFWCNPISGHATLYWYQQILGQGPKLLIQFQNNGVVDDSQLPKDRFSAERLKGVDSTLKIQPAKLEDSAVYLCASRLGASTEAFFGQGTRLTVV.

The chain uses TRBV7-9 and TRBJ2-7, with D possibly being TRBD1 (6 bases). CDR1 and CDR2 (germline): SEHNR, FQNEAQ (reference sequence). Trimming pared 2 bases from V and 5 bases from J, leaving 10 bases between. The CDR3 is 13 residues long. The CDR3 loop reads CASSLPWTDEQYF. The CDR3 DNA reads TGTGCCAGCAGCTTACCCTGGACAGACGAGCAGTACTTC.

This clonotype appeared a few times. At one end the junction does not follow the germline gene, possibly because of a read error. Written as DNA, the CDR3 is TGTGCCAGCAGCTCCCGGGACACTTTACCGAACTTC. This encodes CASSSRDTLPNF. The V gene is TRBV7-9, the J gene TRBJ2-7; D is possibly TRBD1 (6 bases). CDR1 SEHNR and CDR2 FQNEAQ come from the germline V gene (reference sequence). This CDR3 has 12 residues.

This clonotype was counted a few times. The chain is built from TRBV14 and TRBJ2-5, with 10 bases identical to TRBD2. Trimming took 0 bases from V and 4 from J; bases not matched to a gene: 8. The CDR3 extends over 17 amino acids. Germline V gives CDR1 SGHDN, CDR2 FVKESK. The chain's CDR3 is CASSQDDPAGGRETQYF. The CDR3 region has the DNA TGTGCCAGCAGCCAAGACGACCCAGCGGGGGGGCGAGAGACCCAGTACTTC.

This clonotype was detected a few times. This chain connects TRBV4-1 to TRBJ1-2; D not resolved. Germline V gene sequence: CDR1 MGHRA, CDR2 YSYEKL. The CDR3 runs to 18 residues. Trimming took off 0 bases at V and 4 bases at J, with 21 bases between the two ends. DNA for the CDR3: TGCGCCAGCAGCCAAGATATGGTGGATCTAGGCAGGTTCTATGGCTACACCTTC. This codes for CASSQDMVDLGRFYGYTF.